This T cell receptor (beta chain) was captured by sequencing in a study of cytomegalovirus exposure and HLA in healthy donors. Vbeta (60) and Jbeta (13) primers were used in the PCR. Sequencing was performed with immunoSEQ multiplex PCR; in TCRdb, only in-frame clones are kept and a portion is missing. Of 110,000 or so clones listed, approximately 84% are singletons. Findings and caveats of the study: Cytomegalovirus association was assigned to about 150 TCR beta chains.

For this clone: The antigen is not known.

The TCR originated in a male donor in good health and CMV-seronegative. The sequenced sample consisted of PBMCs.

The CDR3 sequence is CASSLDGTRGKEAQHF. The CDR3 bases are TGTGCCAGCAGCTTAGATGGAACCAGGGGGAAGGAAGCCCAGCATTTT. V usage is TRBV7-2 and J usage is TRBJ1-5; 7 bases fit TRBD1. Looked up from germline, CDR1 is SGHTA and CDR2 is FQGNSA. The CDR3 extends over 16 amino acids. The V segment lost 1 base and the J segment 11 bases; nucleotides outside the gene matches: 14.